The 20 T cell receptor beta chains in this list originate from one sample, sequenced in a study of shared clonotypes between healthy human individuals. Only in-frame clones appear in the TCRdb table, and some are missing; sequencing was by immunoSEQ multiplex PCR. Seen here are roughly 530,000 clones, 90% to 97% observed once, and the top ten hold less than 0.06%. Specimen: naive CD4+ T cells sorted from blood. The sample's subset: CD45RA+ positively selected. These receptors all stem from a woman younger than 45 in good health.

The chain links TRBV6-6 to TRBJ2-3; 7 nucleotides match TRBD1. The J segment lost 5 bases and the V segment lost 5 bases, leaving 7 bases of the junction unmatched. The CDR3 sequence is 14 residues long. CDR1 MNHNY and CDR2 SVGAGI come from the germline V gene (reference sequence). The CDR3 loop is CASSADRVEDTQYF. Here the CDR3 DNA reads TGTGCCAGCAGTGCCGACAGGGTTGAAGATACGCAGTATTTT.

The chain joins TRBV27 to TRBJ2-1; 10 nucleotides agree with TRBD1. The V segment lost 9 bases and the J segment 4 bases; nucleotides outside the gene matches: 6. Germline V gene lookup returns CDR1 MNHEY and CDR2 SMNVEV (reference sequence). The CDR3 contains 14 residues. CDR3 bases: TGTGCCAGGCGAGGGACAGGGGCATACAATGAGCAGTTCTTC. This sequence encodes CARRGTGAYNEQFF.

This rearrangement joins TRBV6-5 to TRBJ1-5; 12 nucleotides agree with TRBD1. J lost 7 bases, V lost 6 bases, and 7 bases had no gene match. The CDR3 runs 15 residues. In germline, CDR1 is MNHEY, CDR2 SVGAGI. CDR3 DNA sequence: TGTGCCAGCAGCTACCGGGACAGGGGGCACCAGCCCCAGCATTTT. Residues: CASSYRDRGHQPQHF.

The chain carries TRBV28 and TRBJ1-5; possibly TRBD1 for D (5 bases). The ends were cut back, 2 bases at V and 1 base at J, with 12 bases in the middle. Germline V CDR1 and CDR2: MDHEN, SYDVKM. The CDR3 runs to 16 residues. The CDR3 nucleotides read TGTGCCAGCAGTTTAAATCCGGGGCAGAGCAATCAGCCCCAGCATTTT. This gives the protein CASSLNPGQSNQPQHF.

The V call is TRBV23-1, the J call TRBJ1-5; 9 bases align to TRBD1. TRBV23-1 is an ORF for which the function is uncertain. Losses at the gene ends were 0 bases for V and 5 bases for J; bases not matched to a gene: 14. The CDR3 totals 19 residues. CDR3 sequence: CASSQSSGTGTRGYQPQHF. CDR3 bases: TGCGCCAGCAGTCAATCCTCCGGGACAGGGACTCGCGGATATCAGCCCCAGCATTTT.

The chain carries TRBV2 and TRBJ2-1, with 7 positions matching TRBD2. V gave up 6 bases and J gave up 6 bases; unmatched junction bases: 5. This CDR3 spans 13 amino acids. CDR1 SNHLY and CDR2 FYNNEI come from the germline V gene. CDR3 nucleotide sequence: TGTGCCAGCAGACGACTAGCAGCCAATGAGCAGTTCTTC. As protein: CASRRLAANEQFF. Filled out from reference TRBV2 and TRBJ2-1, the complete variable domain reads EPEVTQTPSHQVTQMGQEVILRCVPISNHLYFYWYRQILGQKVEFLVSFYNNEISEKSEIFDDQFSVERPDGSNFTLKIRSTKLEDSAMYFCASRRLAANEQFFGPGTRLTVL.

The CDR3 coding sequence is TGTGCCAGCTCACCTCGGACAGGGTTTACTGAAGCTTTCTTT. It specifies CASSPRTGFTEAFF. The genes are TRBV18 and TRBJ1-1, with TRBD1 matching 8 bases. CDR1 KGHSH and CDR2 LQKENI come from the germline V gene. With 3 bases clipped from V and 5 bases from J, the junction kept 5 bases outside the gene matches. The CDR3 loop spans 14 amino acids. The entire variable domain, with the rest obtained from reference TRBV18 and TRBJ1-1, is as follows: NAGVMQNPRHLVRRRGQEARLRCSPMKGHSHVYWYRQLPEEGLKFMVYLQKENIIDESGMPKERFSAEFPKEGPSILRIQQVVRGDSAAYFCASSPRTGFTEAFFGQGTRLTVV.

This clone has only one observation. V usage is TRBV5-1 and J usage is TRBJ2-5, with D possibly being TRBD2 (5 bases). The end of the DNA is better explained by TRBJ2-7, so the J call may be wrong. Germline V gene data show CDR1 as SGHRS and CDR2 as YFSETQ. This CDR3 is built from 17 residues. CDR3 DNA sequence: TGCGCCAGCAGCTCCCACCACGTTGGACCGGGGTCCTACGAGCAGTACTTC. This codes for CASSSHHVGPGSYEQYF.

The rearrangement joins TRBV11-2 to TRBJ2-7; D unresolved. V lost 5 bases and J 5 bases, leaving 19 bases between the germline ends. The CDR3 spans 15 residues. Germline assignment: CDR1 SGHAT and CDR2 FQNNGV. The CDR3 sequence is CASSPRLVVAHEQYF. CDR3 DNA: TGTGCCAGCAGCCCTAGGTTAGTTGTGGCCCACGAGCAGTACTTC. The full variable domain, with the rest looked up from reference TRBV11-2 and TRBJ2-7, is EAGVAQSPRYKIIEKRQSVAFWCNPISGHATLYWYQQILGQGPKLLIQFQNNGVVDDSQLPKDRFSAERLKGVDSTLKIQPAKLEDSAVYLCASSPRLVVAHEQYFGPGTRLTVT.

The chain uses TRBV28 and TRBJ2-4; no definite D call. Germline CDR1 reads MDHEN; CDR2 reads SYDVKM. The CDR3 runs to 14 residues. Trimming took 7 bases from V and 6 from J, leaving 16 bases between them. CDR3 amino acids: CASNPGVRRNIQYF. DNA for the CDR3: TGTGCCAGCAATCCAGGCGTTAGACGAAACATTCAGTACTTC. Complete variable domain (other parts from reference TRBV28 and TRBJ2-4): DVKVTQSSRYLVKRTGEKVFLECVQDMDHENMFWYRQDPGLGLRLIYFSYDVKMKEKGDIPEGYSVSREKKERFSLILESASTNQTSMYLCASNPGVRRNIQYFGAGTRLSVL.

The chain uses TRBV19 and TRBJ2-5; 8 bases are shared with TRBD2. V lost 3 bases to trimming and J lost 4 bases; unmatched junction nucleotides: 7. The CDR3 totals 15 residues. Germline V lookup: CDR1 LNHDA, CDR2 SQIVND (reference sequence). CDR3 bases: TGTGCCAGTAGTATGAGACTAGCGTCAGGAGAGACCCAGTACTTC. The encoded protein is CASSMRLASGETQYF.

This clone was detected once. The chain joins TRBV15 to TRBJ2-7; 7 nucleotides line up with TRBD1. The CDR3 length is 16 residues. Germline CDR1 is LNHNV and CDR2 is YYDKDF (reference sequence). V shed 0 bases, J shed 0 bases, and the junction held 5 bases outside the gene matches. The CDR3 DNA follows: TGTGCCACCAGCAGAGATGGGACAGCCAGCTCCTACGAGCAGTACTTC. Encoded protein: CATSRDGTASSYEQYF.

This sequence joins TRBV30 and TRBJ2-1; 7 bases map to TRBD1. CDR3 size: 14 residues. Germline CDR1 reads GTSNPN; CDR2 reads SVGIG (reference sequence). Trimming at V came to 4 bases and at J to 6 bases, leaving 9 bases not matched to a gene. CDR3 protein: CAWTDSDRVNEQFF. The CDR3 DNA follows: TGTGCCTGGACCGACTCCGACAGGGTCAATGAGCAGTTCTTC.

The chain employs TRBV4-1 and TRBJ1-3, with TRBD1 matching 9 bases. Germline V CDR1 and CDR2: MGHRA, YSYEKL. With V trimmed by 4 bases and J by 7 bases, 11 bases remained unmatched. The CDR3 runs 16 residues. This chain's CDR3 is CASSLRDRERGNTIYF. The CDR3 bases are TGCGCCAGCAGCCTGAGGGACAGGGAAAGGGGGAACACCATATATTTT.

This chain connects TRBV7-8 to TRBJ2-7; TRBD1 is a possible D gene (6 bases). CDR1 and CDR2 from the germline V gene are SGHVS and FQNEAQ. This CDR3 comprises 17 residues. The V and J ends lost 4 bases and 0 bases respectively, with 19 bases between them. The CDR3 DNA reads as TGTGCCAGCAGCTACGTAGGGGGACGCGTCGGCTCCTACGAGCAGTACTTC. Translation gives CASSYVGGRVGSYEQYF.

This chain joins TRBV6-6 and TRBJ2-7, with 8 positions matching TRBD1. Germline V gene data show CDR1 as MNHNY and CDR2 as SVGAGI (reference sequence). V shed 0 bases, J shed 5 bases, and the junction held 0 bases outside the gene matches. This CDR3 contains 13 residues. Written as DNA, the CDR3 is TGTGCCAGCAGTTACTCGGACAGGGACGAGCAGTACTTC. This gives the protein CASSYSDRDEQYF.

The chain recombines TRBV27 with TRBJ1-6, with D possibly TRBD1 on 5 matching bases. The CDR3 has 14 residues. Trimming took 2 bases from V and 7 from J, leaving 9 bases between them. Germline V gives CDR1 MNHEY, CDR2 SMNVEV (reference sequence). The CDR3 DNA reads TGTGCCAGCAGTTTAGGGCAGGGAAATTCACCCCTCCACTTT. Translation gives CASSLGQGNSPLHF.

CDR3 in amino acids: CASSPSTGELFF. DNA of the CDR3: TGTGCCAGCAGCCCTAGCACCGGGGAGCTGTTTTTT. The chain joins TRBV6-5 to TRBJ2-2; no clear D gene. The CDR3 covers 12 residues. V lost 6 bases and J 4 bases, leaving 6 bases between the germline ends. Germline assignment: CDR1 MNHEY and CDR2 SVGAGI.

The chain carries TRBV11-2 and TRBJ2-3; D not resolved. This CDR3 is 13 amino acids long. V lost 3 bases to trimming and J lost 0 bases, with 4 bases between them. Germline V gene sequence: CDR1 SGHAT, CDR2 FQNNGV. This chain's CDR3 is CASSLRSTDTQYF. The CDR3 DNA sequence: TGTGCCAGCAGCTTGCGGAGCACAGATACGCAGTATTTT.

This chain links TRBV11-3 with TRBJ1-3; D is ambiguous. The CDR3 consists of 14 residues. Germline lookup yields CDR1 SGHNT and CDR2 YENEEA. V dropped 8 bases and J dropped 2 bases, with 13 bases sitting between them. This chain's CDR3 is CASFDVQTGNTIYF. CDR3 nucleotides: TGTGCCAGCTTCGATGTCCAGACTGGAAACACCATATATTTT. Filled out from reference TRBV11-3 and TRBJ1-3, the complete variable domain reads EAGVVQSPRYKIIEKKQPVAFWCNPISGHNTLYWYLQNLGQGPELLIRYENEEAVDDSQLPKDRFSAERLKGVDSTLKIQPAELGDSAVYLCASFDVQTGNTIYFGEGSWLTVV.